A selection of T cell receptor beta chains follows, all from one sample in a study of response to subunit inactivated influenza vaccine. TCRdb re-analysed the RT-PCR reads in MiXCR, keeping a single row per CDR3 protein. The top ten clones hold 7.5% to 8% of a sample with some 600,000 distinct CDR3 sequences, 14% of them seen once. Source: PBMCs from blood, taken 14 to 15 days before vaccination. The source of these receptors is a man in his fifties who received an inactivated influenza vaccine. The CDR3 runs from the conserved cysteine through the conserved F or W. D genes are given only for firm matches. Where a row states a size, it is once, few, many or the class of an expanded clone; other rows omit it.

cdr3_nt | cdr3_aa | v_call | clone_size | j_call | d_call
TGCAGTGCCCAGAGGGGCGAAGGCTCCTACAATGAGCAGTTCTTC | CSAQRGEGSYNEQFF | TRBV20-1 | many | TRBJ2-1 | -
TGTGCCAGCAGCCCAGGGGTGGGGGGTAATCAGCCCCAGCATTTT | CASSPGVGGNQPQHF | TRBV12-3/TRBV12-4 | few | TRBJ1-5 | -
TGCAGTGTTGGGAAGGGGAGACAAGAGACCCAGTACTTC | CSVGKGRQETQYF | TRBV20-1 | few | TRBJ2-5 | -
TGTGCCAGCAGTGAATGGGGCAGGGGGCGATACAATGAGCAGTTCTTC | CASSEWGRGRYNEQFF | TRBV6-1 | - | TRBJ2-1 | TRBD1
TGTGCCAGCAGGCCGGCAAACTATGGCTACACCTTC | CASRPANYGYTF | TRBV12-3/TRBV12-4 | few | TRBJ1-2 | -
TGTGCCAGCAGTGAGCCGGGAAGCTATGGCTACACCTTC | CASSEPGSYGYTF | TRBV25-1 | - | TRBJ1-2 | -
TGCGCCAGCAGCCTAGGGACTAGCGGGGTTTCCCATGAGCAGTTCTTC | CASSLGTSGVSHEQFF | TRBV4-1 | many | TRBJ2-1 | TRBD2
TGCAGCGTTGAAGATCGGGGCCGGACCTGGCGGAATGAGCAGTTCTTC | CSVEDRGRTWRNEQFF | TRBV29-1 | - | TRBJ2-1 | -
TGTGCCAGCAGCTCAGACAGGGTGGCGGGTGAGCAGTTCTTC | CASSSDRVAGEQFF | TRBV7-2 | few | TRBJ2-1 | TRBD1
TGTGCCAGCAGCCCCTGGACTAGCGGGAGGGGCGAGCAGTACTTC | CASSPWTSGRGEQYF | TRBV7-8 | few | TRBJ2-7 | TRBD2
TGTGCCAGCAGTTTAGCTGGGGGCTATGAAAAACTGTTTTTT | CASSLAGGYEKLFF | TRBV12-3/TRBV12-4 | - | TRBJ1-4 | -
TGTGCCAGCAGGGGTTATGAGTCACCCCTCCACTTT | CASRGYESPLHF | TRBV28 | - | TRBJ1-6 | -
TGTGCCAGCAGCTTAGGAGGGGTAGAACAAGAGACCCAGTACTTC | CASSLGGVEQETQYF | TRBV7-2 | - | TRBJ2-5 | -
TGTGCCAGCAGCCACGGGGGGCACATCAGCTCCTATAATTCACCCCTCCACTTT | CASSHGGHISSYNSPLHF | TRBV3-1 | many | TRBJ1-6 | -
TGTGCCAGCAGCCGGACAGTGATCCAAGAGACCCAGTACTTC | CASSRTVIQETQYF | TRBV7-2 | few | TRBJ2-5 | -
TGCGCCAGCAGCCAAGTAGTAGGGTCTGGGGCCAACGTCCTGACTTTC | CASSQVVGSGANVLTF | TRBV4-3 | - | TRBJ2-6 | -
TGTGCCAGCAGCCAAGGTAAAGGTGCTGAAGCTTTCTTT | CASSQGKGAEAFF | TRBV3-1 | - | TRBJ1-1 | -
TGTGCCACCAGCAGAGGCCCCCTCGGCACTAATGAAAAACTGTTTTTT | CATSRGPLGTNEKLFF | TRBV15 | many | TRBJ1-4 | -
TGTGCCAGCTCATCCCCTCGTGGGACTACGGCGGGAGGGTCCCCAGATACGCAGTATTTT | CASSSPRGTTAGGSPDTQYF | TRBV18 | - | TRBJ2-3 | TRBD2
TGTGCCAGCAGCCAAGGACTAGCGGCCACCGGGGAGCTGTTTTTT | CASSQGLAATGELFF | TRBV3-1 | few | TRBJ2-2 | TRBD2
TGTGCCAGCAGTCCGGACAGTTTCTACGAGCAGTACTTC | CASSPDSFYEQYF | TRBV12-3/TRBV12-4 | - | TRBJ2-7 | -
TGTGCCAGCAGCTTGAATAACCCGGGGACCCACCACGAGCAGTACTTC | CASSLNNPGTHHEQYF | TRBV7-9 | few | TRBJ2-7 | -
TGCGCCAGCAGCCGAGACAGGGGCCTACGCCCCCCCGGGGAGCTGTTTTTT | CASSRDRGLRPPGELFF | TRBV5-1 | - | TRBJ2-2 | TRBD1
TGCAGCGTTGGAGGCAGGATGAACACCGGGGAGCTGTTTTTT | CSVGGRMNTGELFF | TRBV29-1 | many | TRBJ2-2 | -
TGTGCCAGCAGTTACATACCCGGGGTTAACACCGGGGAGCTGTTTTTT | CASSYIPGVNTGELFF | TRBV6-2/TRBV6-3 | - | TRBJ2-2 | -
TGTGCCAGCAGCGGAAGCCTGGGTCAAAACTACGAGCAGTACTTC | CASSGSLGQNYEQYF | TRBV7-2 | many | TRBJ2-7 | -
TGCAGTGCTAGAGACCGACTAGCGGGAGGAGTCAATGAGCAGTTCTTC | CSARDRLAGGVNEQFF | TRBV20-1 | few | TRBJ2-1 | TRBD2
TGTGCCAGCAGCCCACCCTGGGGTGCGAACACTGAAGCTTTCTTT | CASSPPWGANTEAFF | TRBV7-9 | - | TRBJ1-1 | -
TGTGCCAGCAGCTTAGGACAGGGGGTTAGGAGTGAGCAGTTCTTC | CASSLGQGVRSEQFF | TRBV7-9 | - | TRBJ2-1 | TRBD1
TGTGCCAGCAGCCAAGATCAAAGGGCCGAGGGAGCTTTCTTT | CASSQDQRAEGAFF | TRBV4-2 | - | TRBJ1-1 | -
TGTGCCAGCAGTTTCCCCACCCCGGGGACAGGACCCTCCTACGAGCAGTACTTC | CASSFPTPGTGPSYEQYF | TRBV28 | - | TRBJ2-7 | TRBD1
TGTGCCATCAGTGAGTCGACGGGGACTAGCGGGGCAGAGACCCAGTACTTC | CAISESTGTSGAETQYF | TRBV10-3 | - | TRBJ2-5 | TRBD2
TGTGCCAGCAGCCAAGGGGTGGCGGGGGGTGCAGAGACCCAGTACTTC | CASSQGVAGGAETQYF | TRBV3-1 | - | TRBJ2-5 | TRBD2
TGTGCCAGCAGTTACGCCAGGTTCTATGGCTACACCTTC | CASSYARFYGYTF | TRBV6-5 | many | TRBJ1-2 | -
TGTGCCACCAGTCACACGGGCTCCTACAATGAGCAGTTCTTC | CATSHTGSYNEQFF | TRBV7-2 | - | TRBJ2-1 | -
TGTGCCAGCAGCGTAGACAACCGGGAGACCCAGTACTTC | CASSVDNRETQYF | TRBV9 | - | TRBJ2-5 | -
TGCGCCAGCAGCGCCTCTAGCGGGTCATCTTACACAGATACGCAGTATTTT | CASSASSGSSYTDTQYF | TRBV5-1 | - | TRBJ2-3 | TRBD2
TGTGCCAGCAGAAAAAGACCCGGGACTAGCGGATCCAATGAGCAGTTCTTC | CASRKRPGTSGSNEQFF | TRBV12-3/TRBV12-4 | - | TRBJ2-1 | TRBD2
TGCGCCAGCAGTGAGTCGACAGGTAGCACAGATACGCAGTATTTT | CASSESTGSTDTQYF | TRBV10-1 | - | TRBJ2-3 | -
TGCGCCAGCAGCCCCCCCCCGACAGGTGCCTACAATGAGCAGTTCTTC | CASSPPPTGAYNEQFF | TRBV5-1 | - | TRBJ2-1 | -
TGCGCCAGCAGCCAAGGAGGCGGGGGGCCGCTGGGTGAGCAGTTCTTC | CASSQGGGGPLGEQFF | TRBV4-3 | many | TRBJ2-1 | TRBD2